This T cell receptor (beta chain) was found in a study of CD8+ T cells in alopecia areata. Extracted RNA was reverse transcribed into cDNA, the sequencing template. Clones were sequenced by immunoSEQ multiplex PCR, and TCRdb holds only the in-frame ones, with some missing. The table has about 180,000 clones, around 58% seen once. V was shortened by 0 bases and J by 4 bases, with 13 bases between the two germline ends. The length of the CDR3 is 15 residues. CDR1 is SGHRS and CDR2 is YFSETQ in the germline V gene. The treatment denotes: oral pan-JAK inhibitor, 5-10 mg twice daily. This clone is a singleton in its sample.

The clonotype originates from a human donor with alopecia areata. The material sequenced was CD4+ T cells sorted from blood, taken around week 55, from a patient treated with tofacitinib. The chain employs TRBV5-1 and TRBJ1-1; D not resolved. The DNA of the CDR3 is TGCGCCAGCAGCTTGGAGCGGGTTAAGATCACTGAAGCTTTCTTT. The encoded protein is CASSLERVKITEAFF. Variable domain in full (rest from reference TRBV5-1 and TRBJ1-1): KAGVTQTPRYLIKTRGQQVTLSCSPISGHRSVSWYQQTPGQGLQFLFEYFSETQRNKGNFPGRFSGRQFSNSRSEMNVSTLELGDSALYLCASSLERVKITEAFFGQGTRLTVV.